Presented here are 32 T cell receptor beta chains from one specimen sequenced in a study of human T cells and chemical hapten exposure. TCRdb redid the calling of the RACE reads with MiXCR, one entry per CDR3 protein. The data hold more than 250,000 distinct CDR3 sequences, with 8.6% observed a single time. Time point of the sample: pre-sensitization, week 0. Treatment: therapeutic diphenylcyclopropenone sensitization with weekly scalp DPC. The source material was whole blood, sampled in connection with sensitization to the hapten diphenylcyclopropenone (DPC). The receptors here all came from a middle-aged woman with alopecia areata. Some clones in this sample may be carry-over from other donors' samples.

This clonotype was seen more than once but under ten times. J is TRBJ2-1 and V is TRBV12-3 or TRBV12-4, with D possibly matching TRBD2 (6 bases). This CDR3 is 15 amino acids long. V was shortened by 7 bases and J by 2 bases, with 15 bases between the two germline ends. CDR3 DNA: TGTGCCAGCAATCCCGGGGACTTGCCCTACAATGAGCAGTTCTTC. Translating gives CASNPGDLPYNEQFF.

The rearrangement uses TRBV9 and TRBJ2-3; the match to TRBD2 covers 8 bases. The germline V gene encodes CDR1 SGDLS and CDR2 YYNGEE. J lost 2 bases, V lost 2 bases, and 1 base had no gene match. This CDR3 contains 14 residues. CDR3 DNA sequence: TGTGCCAGCAGCGTGCGGGGGGACACAGATACGCAGTATTTT. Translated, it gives CASSVRGDTDTQYF. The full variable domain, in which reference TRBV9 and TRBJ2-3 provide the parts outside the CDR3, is DSGVTQTPKHLITATGQRVTLRCSPRSGDLSVYWYQQSLDQGLQFLIQYYNGEERAKGNILERFSAQQFPDLHSELNLSSLELGDSALYFCASSVRGDTDTQYFGPGTRLTVL.

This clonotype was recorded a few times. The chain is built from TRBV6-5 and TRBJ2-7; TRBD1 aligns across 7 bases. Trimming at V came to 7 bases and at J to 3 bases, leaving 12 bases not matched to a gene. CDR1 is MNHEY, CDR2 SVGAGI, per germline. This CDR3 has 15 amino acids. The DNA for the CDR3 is TGTGCCAGCACCCCGGAGCGAGGGGGCCTCTACGAGCAGTACTTC. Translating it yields CASTPERGGLYEQYF.

The CDR3: CASEVGGTYEQYF. DNA for the CDR3: TGTGCCAGCGAGGTGGGGGGAACCTACGAGCAGTACTTC. This chain connects TRBV6-6 to TRBJ2-7; a weak D match, TRBD2 (6 bases). V lost 8 bases to trimming and J lost 2 bases, with 13 bases between them. Per the germline V gene, CDR1 is MNHNY and CDR2 is SVGAGI (reference sequence). The CDR3 covers 13 residues.

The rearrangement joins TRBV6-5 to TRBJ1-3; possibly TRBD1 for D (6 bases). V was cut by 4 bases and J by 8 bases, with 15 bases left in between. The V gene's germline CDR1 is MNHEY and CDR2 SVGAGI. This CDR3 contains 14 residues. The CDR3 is CASSLGGILYTIYF. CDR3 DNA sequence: TGTGCCAGCAGTTTAGGGGGGATCCTCTACACCATATATTTT.

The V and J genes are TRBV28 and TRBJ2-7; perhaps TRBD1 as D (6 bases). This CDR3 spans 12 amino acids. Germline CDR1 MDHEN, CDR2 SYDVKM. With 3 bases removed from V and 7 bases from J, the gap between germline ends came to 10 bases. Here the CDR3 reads CASSLGTREQYF. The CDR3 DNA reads TGTGCCAGCAGTTTGGGGACAAGGGAGCAGTACTTC.

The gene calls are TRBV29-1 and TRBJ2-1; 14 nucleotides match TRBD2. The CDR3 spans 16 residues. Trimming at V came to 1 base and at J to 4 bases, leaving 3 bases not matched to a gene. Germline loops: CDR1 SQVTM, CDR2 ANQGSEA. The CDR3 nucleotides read TGCAGCGTTGAAGGGACTAGCGGGAGGAGATACAATGAGCAGTTCTTC. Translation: CSVEGTSGRRYNEQFF.

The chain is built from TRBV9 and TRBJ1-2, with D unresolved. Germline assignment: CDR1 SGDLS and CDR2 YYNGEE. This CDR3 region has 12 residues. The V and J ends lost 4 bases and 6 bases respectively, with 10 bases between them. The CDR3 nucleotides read TGTGCCAGCAGCCCAGGAGTACATGGCTACACCTTC. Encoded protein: CASSPGVHGYTF.

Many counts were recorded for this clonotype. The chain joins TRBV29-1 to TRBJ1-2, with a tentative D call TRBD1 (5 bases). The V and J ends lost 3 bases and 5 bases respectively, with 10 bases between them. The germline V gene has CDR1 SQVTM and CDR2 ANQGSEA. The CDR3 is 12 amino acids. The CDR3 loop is CSVDREGYGYTF. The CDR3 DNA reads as TGCAGCGTTGATCGAGAGGGGTATGGCTACACCTTC.

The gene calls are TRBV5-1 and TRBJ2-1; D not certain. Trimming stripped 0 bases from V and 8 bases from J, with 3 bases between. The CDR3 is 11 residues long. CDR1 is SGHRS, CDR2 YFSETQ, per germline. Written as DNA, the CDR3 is TGCGCCAGCAGCTTGGAGCATGAGCAGTTCTTC. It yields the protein CASSLEHEQFF.

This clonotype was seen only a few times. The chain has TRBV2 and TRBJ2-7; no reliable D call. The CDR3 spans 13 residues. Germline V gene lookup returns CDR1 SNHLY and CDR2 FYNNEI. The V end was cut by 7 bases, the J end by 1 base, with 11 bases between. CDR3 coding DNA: TGTGCCAGCAAAAAGGATTGGTCCTACGAGCAGTACTTC. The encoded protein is CASKKDWSYEQYF.

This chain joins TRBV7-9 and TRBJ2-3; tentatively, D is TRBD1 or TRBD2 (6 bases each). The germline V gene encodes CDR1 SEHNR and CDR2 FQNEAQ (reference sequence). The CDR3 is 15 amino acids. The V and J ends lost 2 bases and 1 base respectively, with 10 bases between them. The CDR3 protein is CASSLRGLGTDTQYF. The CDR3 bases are TGTGCCAGCAGCTTACGGGGGCTCGGCACAGATACGCAGTATTTT.

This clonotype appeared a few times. The CDR3 nucleotides read TGTGCCAGCAGTGGGAATAGCAATGAGCAGTTCTTC. Translated: CASSGNSNEQFF. The chain carries TRBV6-6 and TRBJ2-1; D call uncertain. Germline V gene data show CDR1 as MNHNY and CDR2 as SVGAGI (reference sequence). With 5 bases removed from V and 6 bases from J, the gap between germline ends came to 8 bases. The CDR3 has 12 residues.

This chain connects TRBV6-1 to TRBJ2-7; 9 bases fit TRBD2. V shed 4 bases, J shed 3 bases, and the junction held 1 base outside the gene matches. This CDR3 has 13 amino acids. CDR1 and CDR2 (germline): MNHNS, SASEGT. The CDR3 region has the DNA TGTGCCAGCAGTGCTAGCGGGAACTACGAGCAGTACTTC. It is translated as CASSASGNYEQYF.

CDR3 nucleotides: TGTGCCAGCAGCCCAGGAGGGACATTGAACAAGCAGTACTTC. Its translation is CASSPGGTLNKQYF. The chain uses TRBV6-2 or TRBV6-3 and TRBJ2-7; D possibly uses TRBD1 or TRBD2 (6 bases each). Trimming pared 6 bases from V and 8 bases from J, leaving 20 bases between. The CDR3 is 14 residues long. Per germline, CDR1 MNHEY and CDR2 SVGEGT.

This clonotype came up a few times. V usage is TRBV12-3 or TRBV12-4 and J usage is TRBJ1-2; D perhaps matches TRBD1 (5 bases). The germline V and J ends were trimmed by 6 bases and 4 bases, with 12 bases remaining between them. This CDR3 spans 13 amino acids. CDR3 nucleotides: TGTGCCAGCAGACAGGACACACTCTATGGCTACACCTTC. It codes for CASRQDTLYGYTF.

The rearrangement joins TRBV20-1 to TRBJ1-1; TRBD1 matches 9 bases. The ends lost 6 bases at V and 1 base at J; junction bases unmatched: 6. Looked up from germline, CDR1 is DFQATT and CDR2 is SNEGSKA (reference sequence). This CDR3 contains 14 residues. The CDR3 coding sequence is TGCAGTGCCCCGGACAGGGGTCGGAACACTGAAGCTTTCTTT. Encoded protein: CSAPDRGRNTEAFF.

The CDR3 DNA sequence: TGTGCCAGCAGTAAACGACAGGGATGGGAAGATACGCAGTATTTT. It codes for CASSKRQGWEDTQYF. The rearrangement links TRBV2 to TRBJ2-3; 7 bases agree with TRBD1. Germline values: CDR1 SNHLY, CDR2 FYNNEI. This CDR3 has 15 residues. V shed 5 bases and J 5 bases; nucleotides not matched to a gene: 10.

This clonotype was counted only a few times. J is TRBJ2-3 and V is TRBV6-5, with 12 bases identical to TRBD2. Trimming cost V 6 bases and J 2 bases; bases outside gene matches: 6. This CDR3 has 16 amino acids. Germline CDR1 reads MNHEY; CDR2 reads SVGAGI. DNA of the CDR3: TGTGCCAGCAGGGAGTGGACTAGCGGGACCACAGATACGCAGTATTTT. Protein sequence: CASREWTSGTTDTQYF.

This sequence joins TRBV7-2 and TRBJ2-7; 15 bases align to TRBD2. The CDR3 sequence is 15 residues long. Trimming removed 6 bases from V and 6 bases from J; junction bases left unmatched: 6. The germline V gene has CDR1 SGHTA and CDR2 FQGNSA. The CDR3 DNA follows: TGTGCCAGCAGACCTCCGGGACTAGCGGGAGGCGAGCAGTACTTC. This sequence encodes CASRPPGLAGGEQYF.

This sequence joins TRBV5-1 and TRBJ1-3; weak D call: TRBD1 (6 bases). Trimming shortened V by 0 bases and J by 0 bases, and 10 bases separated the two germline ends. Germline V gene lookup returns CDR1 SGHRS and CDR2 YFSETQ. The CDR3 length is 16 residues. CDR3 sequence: CASSLALGGSGNTIYF. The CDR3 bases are TGCGCCAGCAGCTTGGCCTTAGGGGGCTCTGGAAACACCATATATTTT.

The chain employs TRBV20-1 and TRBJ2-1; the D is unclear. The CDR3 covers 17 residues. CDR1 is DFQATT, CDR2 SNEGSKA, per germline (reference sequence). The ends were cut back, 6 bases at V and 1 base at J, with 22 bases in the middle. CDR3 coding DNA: TGCAGTGCCTTCCAACCCACCCTCTTGACTTCCTACAATGAGCAGTTCTTC. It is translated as CSAFQPTLLTSYNEQFF.

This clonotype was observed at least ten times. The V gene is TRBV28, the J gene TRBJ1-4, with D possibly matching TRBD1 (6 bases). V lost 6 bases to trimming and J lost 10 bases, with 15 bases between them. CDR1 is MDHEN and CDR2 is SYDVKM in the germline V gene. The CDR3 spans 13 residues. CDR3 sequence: CASRVDGGGKLFF. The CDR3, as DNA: TGTGCCAGCAGGGTTGACGGAGGGGGAAAACTGTTTTTT.

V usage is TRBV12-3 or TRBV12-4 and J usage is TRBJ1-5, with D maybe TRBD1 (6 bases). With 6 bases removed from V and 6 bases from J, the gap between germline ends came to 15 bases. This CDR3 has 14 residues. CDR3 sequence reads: CASSQTGGAQPQHF. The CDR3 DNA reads TGTGCCAGCAGCCAAACGGGGGGGGCTCAGCCCCAGCATTTT.

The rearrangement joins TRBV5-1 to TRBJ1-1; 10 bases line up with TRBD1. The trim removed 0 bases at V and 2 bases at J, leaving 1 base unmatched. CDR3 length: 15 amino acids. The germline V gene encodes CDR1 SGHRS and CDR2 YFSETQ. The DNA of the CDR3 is TGCGCCAGCAGCTTGGGGGACAGGGGCAACACTGAAGCTTTCTTT. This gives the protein CASSLGDRGNTEAFF.

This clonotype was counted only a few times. Written as DNA, the CDR3 is TGTGCCAGCAGTTATCCGGACGGGTACTCCTACGAGCAGTACTTC. This gives the protein CASSYPDGYSYEQYF. The rearrangement links TRBV6-8 to TRBJ2-7; D gene ambiguous. CDR1 is MNHGY and CDR2 is SAAAGT in the germline V gene. V was pared by 3 bases and J by 0 bases, with 12 bases between. The CDR3 contains 15 residues.

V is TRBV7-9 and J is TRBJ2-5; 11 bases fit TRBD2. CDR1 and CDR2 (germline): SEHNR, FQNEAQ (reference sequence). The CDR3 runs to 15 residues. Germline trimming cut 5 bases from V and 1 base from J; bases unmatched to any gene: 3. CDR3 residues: CASSRLAGSQETQYF. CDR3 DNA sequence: TGTGCCAGCAGCCGACTAGCGGGGTCCCAAGAGACCCAGTACTTC.

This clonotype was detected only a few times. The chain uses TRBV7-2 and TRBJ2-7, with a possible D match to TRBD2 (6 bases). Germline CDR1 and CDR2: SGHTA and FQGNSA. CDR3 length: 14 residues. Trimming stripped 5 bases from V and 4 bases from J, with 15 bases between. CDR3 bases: TGTGCCAGCAGCCTCTCTCGGGGGTGGTACGAGCAGTACTTC. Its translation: CASSLSRGWYEQYF.

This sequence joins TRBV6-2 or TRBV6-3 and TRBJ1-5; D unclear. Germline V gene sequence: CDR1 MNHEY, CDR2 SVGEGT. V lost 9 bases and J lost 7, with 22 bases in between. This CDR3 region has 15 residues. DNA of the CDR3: TGTGCCAGTACCTTCTCCCATTCTCCGGGACAGCCCCAGCATTTT. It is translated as CASTFSHSPGQPQHF.

CDR3 nucleotides: TGCGCCAGCAGTAGTACCTTGGACGATACGCAGTATTTT. Its protein is CASSSTLDDTQYF. The J gene is TRBJ2-3, the V gene TRBV5-1; no clear D. CDR3 size: 13 residues. V was pared by 5 bases and J by 6 bases, with 13 bases between. Germline CDR1 and CDR2: SGHRS and YFSETQ.

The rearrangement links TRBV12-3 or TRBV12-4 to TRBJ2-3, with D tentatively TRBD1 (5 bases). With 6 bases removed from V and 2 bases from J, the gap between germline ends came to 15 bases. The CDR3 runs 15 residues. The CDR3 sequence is CASRVHRSNTDTQYF. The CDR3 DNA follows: TGTGCCAGCAGGGTTCACAGGAGTAACACAGATACGCAGTATTTT.

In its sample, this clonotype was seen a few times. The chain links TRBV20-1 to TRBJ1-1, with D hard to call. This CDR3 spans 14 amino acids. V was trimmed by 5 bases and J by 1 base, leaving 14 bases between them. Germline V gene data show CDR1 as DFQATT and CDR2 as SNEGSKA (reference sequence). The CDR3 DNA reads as TGCAGTGCTCCCGACGGAGCCGCGAACACTGAAGCTTTCTTT. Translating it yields CSAPDGAANTEAFF.